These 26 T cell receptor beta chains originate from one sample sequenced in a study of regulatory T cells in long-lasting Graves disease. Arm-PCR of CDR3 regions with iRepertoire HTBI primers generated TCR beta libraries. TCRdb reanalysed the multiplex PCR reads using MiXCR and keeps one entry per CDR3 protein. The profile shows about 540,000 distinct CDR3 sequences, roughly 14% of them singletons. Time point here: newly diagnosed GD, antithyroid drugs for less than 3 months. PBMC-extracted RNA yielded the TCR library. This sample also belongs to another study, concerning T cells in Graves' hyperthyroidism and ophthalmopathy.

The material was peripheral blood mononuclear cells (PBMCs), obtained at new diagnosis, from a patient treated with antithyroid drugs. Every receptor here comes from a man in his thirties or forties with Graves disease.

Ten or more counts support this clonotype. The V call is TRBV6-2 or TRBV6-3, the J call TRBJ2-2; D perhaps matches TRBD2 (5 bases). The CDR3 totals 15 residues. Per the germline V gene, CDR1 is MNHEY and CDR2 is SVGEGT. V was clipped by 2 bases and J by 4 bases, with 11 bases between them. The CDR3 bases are TGTGCCAGCAGTTACGAGGGAGCCTCCACCGGGGAGCTGTTTTTT. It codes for CASSYEGASTGELFF.

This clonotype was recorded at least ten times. The CDR3 DNA is TGTGCCAGCAGTTCCCGTGTAGGGGATACCTACGAGCAGTACTTC. This gives the protein CASSSRVGDTYEQYF. The J gene is TRBJ2-7, the V gene TRBV6-5; D is possibly TRBD1 (5 bases). There are 15 residues in the CDR3. CDR1 MNHEY and CDR2 SVGAGI come from the germline V gene. V dropped 4 bases and J dropped 2 bases, with 15 bases sitting between them.

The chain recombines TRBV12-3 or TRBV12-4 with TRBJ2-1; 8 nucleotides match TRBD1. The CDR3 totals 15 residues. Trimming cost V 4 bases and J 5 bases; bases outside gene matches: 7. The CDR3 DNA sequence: TGTGCCAGCAGTTCAGGGACAGGCCTCAACAATGAGCAGTTCTTC. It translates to CASSSGTGLNNEQFF.

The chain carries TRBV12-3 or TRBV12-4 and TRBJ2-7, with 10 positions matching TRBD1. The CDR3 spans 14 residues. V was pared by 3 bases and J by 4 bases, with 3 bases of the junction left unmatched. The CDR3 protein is CASSFRDRGYEQYF. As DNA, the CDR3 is TGTGCCAGCAGTTTCCGGGACAGGGGATACGAGCAGTACTTC.

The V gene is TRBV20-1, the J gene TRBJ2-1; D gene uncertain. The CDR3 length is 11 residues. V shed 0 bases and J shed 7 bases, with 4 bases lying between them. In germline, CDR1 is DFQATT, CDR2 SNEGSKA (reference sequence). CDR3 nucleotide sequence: TGCAGTGCTAGAGAAAGGAATGAGCAGTTCTTC. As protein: CSARERNEQFF.

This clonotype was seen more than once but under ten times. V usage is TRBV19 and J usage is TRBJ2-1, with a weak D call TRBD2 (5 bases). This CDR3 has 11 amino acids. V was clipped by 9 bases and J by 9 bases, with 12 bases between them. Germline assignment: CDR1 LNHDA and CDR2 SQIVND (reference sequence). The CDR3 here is CASQEGSEQFF. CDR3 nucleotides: TGTGCCAGCCAGGAAGGGAGTGAGCAGTTCTTC.

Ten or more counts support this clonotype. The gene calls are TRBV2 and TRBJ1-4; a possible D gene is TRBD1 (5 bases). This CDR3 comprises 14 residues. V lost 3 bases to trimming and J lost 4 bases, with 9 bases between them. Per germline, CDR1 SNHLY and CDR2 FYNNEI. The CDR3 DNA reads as TGTGCCAGCAGTGATCGGGACTATAATGAAAAACTGTTTTTT. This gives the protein CASSDRDYNEKLFF.

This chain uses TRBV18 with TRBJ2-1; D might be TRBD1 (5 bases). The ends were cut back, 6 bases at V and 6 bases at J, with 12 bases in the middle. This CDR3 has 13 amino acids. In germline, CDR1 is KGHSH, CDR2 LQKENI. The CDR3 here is CASSPRDSNEQFF. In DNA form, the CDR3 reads TGTGCCAGCTCTCCCAGGGATTCCAATGAGCAGTTCTTC.

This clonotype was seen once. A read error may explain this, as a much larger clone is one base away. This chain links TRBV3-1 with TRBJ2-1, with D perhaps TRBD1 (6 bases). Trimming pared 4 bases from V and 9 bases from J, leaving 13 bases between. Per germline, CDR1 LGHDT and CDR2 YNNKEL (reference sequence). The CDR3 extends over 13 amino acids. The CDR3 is CASSRGGVSEQFF. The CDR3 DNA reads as TGTGCCAGCAGCCGAGGGGGAGTGAGTGAGCAGTTCTTC.

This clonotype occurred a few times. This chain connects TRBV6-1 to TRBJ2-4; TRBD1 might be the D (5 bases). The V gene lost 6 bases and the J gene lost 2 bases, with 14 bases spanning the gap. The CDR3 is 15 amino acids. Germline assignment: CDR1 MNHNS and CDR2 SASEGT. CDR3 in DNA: TGTGCCAGCAGACAAACAGGCTCCTCCAAAAACATTCAGTACTTC. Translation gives CASRQTGSSKNIQYF.

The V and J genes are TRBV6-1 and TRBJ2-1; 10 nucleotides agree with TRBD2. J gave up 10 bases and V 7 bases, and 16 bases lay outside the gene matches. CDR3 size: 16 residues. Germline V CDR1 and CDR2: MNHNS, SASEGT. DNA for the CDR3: TGTGCCAGCATAAAGGCCTTAAGCGGGAGGGTCTACGAGCAGTTCTTC. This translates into CASIKALSGRVYEQFF.

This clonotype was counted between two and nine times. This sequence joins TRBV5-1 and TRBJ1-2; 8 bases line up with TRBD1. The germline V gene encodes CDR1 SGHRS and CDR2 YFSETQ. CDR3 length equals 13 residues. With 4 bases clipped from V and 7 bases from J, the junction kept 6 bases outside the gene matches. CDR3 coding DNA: TGCGCCAGCAGCGGACAGGGAGAAGGTGGCTACACCTTC. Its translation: CASSGQGEGGYTF. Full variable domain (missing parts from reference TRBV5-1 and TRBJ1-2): KAGVTQTPRYLIKTRGQQVTLSCSPISGHRSVSWYQQTPGQGLQFLFEYFSETQRNKGNFPGRFSGRQFSNSRSEMNVSTLELGDSALYLCASSGQGEGGYTFGSGTRLTVV.

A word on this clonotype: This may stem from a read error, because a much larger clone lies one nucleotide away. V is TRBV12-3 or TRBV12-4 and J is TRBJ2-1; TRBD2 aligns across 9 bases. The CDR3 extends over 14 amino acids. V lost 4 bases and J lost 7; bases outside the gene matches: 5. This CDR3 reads CASSSPSGKNEQFF. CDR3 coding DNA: TGTGCCAGCAGTTCACCTAGCGGGAAGAATGAGCAGTTCTTC.

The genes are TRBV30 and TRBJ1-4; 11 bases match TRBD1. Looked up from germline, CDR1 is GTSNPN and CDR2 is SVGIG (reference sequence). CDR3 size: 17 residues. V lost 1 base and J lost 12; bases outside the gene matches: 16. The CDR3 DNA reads TGTGCCTGGAGTGCGCGGACAGGGGGCATTACGTGGGAAGAACTGTTTTTT. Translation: CAWSARTGGITWEELFF. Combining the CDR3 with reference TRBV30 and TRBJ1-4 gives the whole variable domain SQTIHQWPATLVQPVGSPLSLECTVEGTSNPNLYWYRQAAGRGLQLLFYSVGIGQISSEVPQNLSASRPQDRQFILSSKKLLLSDSGFYLCAWSARTGGITWEELFFGSGTQLSVL.

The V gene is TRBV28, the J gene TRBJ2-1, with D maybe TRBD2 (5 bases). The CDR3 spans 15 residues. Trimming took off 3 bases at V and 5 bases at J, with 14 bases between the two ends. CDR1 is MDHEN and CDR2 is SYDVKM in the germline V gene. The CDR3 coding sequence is TGTGCCAGCAGTTTGGCTGGGAGACCGAACAATGAGCAGTTCTTC. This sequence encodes CASSLAGRPNNEQFF.

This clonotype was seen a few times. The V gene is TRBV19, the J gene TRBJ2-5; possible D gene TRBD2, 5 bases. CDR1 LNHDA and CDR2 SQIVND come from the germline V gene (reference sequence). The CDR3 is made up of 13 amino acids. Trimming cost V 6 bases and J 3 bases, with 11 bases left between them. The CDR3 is CASSGPGKETQYF. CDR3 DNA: TGTGCCAGTAGCGGGCCGGGGAAAGAGACCCAGTACTTC.

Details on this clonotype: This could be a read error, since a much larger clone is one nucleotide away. The CDR3 spells CSAPRTRSTDTQYF. In DNA, the CDR3 is TGCAGTGCCCCCCGGACGAGAAGCACAGATACGCAGTATTTT. The chain recombines TRBV20-1 with TRBJ2-3; D unclear. Germline CDR1 DFQATT, CDR2 SNEGSKA (reference sequence). The V gene lost 6 bases and the J gene lost 0 bases, with 13 bases spanning the gap. CDR3 size: 14 residues.

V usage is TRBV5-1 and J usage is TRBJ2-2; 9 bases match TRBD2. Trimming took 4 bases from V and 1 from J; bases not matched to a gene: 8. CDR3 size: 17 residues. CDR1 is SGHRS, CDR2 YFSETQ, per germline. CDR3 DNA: TGCGCCAGCAGCCTTCGTGCGGGAGGGGGGAACACCGGGGAGCTGTTTTTT. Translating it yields CASSLRAGGGNTGELFF.

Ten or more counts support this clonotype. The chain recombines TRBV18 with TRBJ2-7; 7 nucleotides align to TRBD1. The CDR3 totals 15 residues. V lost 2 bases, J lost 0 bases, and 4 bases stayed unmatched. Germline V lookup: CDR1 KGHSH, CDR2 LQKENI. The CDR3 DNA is TGTGCCAGCTCACCAGGGGACAGCTACTCCTACGAGCAGTACTTC. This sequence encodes CASSPGDSYSYEQYF.

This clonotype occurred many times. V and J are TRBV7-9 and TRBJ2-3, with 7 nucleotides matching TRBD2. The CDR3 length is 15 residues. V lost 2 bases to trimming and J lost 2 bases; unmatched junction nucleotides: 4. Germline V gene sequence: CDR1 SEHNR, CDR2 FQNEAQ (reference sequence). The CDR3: CASSLRAGDTDTQYF. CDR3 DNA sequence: TGTGCCAGCAGCTTACGGGCGGGGGACACAGATACGCAGTATTTT. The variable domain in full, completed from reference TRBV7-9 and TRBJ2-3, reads DTGVSQNPRHKITKRGQNVTFRCDPISEHNRLYWYRQTLGQGPEFLTYFQNEAQLEKSRLLSDRFSAERPKGSFSTLEIQRTEQGDSAMYLCASSLRAGDTDTQYFGPGTRLTVL.

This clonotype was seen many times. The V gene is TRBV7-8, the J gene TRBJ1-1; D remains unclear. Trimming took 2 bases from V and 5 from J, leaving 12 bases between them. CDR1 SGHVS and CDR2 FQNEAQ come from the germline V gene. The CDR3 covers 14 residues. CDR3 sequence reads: CASSLLRSGTEAFF. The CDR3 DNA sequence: TGTGCCAGCAGCTTACTGAGGTCGGGTACTGAAGCTTTCTTT.

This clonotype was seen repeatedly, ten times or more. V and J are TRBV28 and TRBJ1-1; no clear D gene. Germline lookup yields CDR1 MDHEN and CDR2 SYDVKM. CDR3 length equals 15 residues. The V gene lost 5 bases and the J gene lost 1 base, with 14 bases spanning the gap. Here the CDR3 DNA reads TGTGCCAGCAGTCCTCCTGGGATTTGGAACACTGAAGCTTTCTTT. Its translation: CASSPPGIWNTEAFF.

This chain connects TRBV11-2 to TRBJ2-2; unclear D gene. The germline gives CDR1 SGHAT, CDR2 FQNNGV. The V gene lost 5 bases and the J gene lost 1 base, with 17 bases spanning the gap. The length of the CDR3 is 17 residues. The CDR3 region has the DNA TGTGCCAGCAGCCAACCCCAGGTGAAAAAGAACACCGGGGAGCTGTTTTTT. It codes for CASSQPQVKKNTGELFF.

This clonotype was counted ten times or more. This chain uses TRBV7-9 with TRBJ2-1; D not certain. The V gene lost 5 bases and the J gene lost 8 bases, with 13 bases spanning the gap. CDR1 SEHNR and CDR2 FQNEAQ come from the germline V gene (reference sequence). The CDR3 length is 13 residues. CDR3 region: CASSATYSDEQFF. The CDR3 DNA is TGTGCCAGCAGCGCCACGTATAGTGATGAGCAGTTCTTC.

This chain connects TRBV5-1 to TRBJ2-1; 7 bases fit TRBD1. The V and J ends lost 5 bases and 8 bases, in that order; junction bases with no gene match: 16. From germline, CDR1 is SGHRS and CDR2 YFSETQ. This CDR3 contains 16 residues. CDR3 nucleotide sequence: TGCGCCAGCAGTTTAGGACAGGCGTGGGAAAGCGATGAGCAGTTCTTC. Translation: CASSLGQAWESDEQFF.

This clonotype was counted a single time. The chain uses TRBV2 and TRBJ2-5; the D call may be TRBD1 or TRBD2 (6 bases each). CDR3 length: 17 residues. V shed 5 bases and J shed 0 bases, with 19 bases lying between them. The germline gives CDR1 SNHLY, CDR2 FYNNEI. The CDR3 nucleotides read TGTGCCAGCAGTTACGAAGGGGGGCTAAGGTACCAAGAGACCCAGTACTTC. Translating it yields CASSYEGGLRYQETQYF.